This T cell receptor beta chain was sequenced during a study of OX40 agonist ivuxolimab in advanced cancers. Assay: immunoSEQ multiplex PCR; the TCRdb copy retains only in-frame clones and omits some. Among roughly 33,000 clones listed, 65% to 75% were seen once. Study-wide points: Antigen specificity remained undetermined for the expanded peripheral T cells.

V shed 1 base, J shed 4 bases, and the junction held 10 bases outside the gene matches. The CDR3 length is 18 residues. Germline V gene data show CDR1 as SGHVS and CDR2 as FNYEAQ. Note on this clone: The antigen is undetermined.

This clonotype originated in an adult with an advanced solid tumor such as melanoma, head and neck, liver or kidney cancer. The sample consisted of CD4+ or CD8+ T cells sorted from blood, taken in a trial of the OX40 agonist ivuxolimab. The genes are TRBV7-6 and TRBJ2-1; TRBD2 aligns across 10 bases. Here the CDR3 DNA reads TGTGCCAGCAGCTTAGTAGGTAGCGGGGGGCCCCCTTACAATGAGCAGTTCTTC. Residues: CASSLVGSGGPPYNEQFF.